Listed here is a single T cell receptor beta chain. Its specificity is not known. These data come from a study of blood T cells in healthy people across ages. CDR3 length equals 16 residues. Losses at the gene ends were 1 base for V and 0 bases for J; bases not matched to a gene: 6. Germline assignment: CDR1 MGHDK and CDR2 SYGVNS. The study recruited healthy Caucasian donors from Russia who were aged about 6 to 100. Study results and caveats: Versus aged donors, long-lived donors had higher diversity and more naive CD4+ cells. There was a strong correlation between TCR beta diversity and naive T cell percentage.

The use of a sample-barcoded 5' primer and a J-beta primer mix characterized a second PCR of roughly 6 to 11 cycles. Each cDNA was tagged by a template-switch adaptor containing 12 random nucleotides. TCRdb re-called the 5' RACE reads with MiXCR, one entry per CDR3 protein. This table holds approximately 2,000,000 distinct CDR3 sequences, about two fifths found once. The clonotype originates from a human donor in good health. The specimen sequenced was blood. The chain has TRBV25-1 and TRBJ2-7; 7 bases agree with TRBD1. Written as DNA, the CDR3 is TGTGCCAGCAGTGAATTAGGGACAGCATACTCCTACGAGCAGTACTTC. Translated, it gives CASSELGTAYSYEQYF.